Listed here are 21 T cell receptor beta chains from one sample, sequenced in a study of blood T cells in healthy people across ages. PCR was performed a second time for about 7 to 11 cycles using a sample-barcoded 5' primer and a J-beta primer mix. TCRdb itself ran the 5' RACE reads through MiXCR, one entry per CDR3 protein. Seen here are approximately 800,000 distinct CDR3 sequences, about 34% observed once, and the top ten hold 10% to 15%. What was sequenced was blood. These receptors were taken from a young man in good health.

About this clonotype itself: It may be a read error: a sequence one base away is much more abundant. The chain has TRBV5-1 and TRBJ2-1; D gene unclear. Trimming took off 3 bases at V and 2 bases at J, with 9 bases between the two ends. Germline V gene sequence: CDR1 SGHRS, CDR2 YFSETQ. The CDR3 spans 14 residues. The CDR3 nucleotides read TGCGCCAGCAGCTCGGCGGAAGCCTACAATGAGCAGTTCTTC. It encodes CASSSAEAYNEQFF. Complete variable domain (other parts from reference TRBV5-1 and TRBJ2-1): KAGVTQTPRYLIKTRGQQVTLSCSPISGHRSVSWYQQTPGQGLQFLFEYFSETQRNKGNFPGRFSGRQFSNSRSEMNVSTLELGDSALYLCASSSAEAYNEQFFGPGTRLTVL.

There are many counts of this clonotype. The chain employs TRBV20-1 and TRBJ2-5, with 14 bases matching TRBD2. This CDR3 contains 14 residues. From germline, CDR1 is DFQATT and CDR2 SNEGSKA (reference sequence). With 0 bases clipped from V and 7 bases from J, the junction kept 1 base outside the gene matches. CDR3 amino acids: CSAREGTSGGTQYF. The CDR3 DNA reads as TGCAGTGCTAGAGAAGGGACTAGCGGGGGGACCCAGTACTTC.

This sequence joins TRBV12-5 and TRBJ1-2; D unclear. V was cut by 1 base and J by 1 base, with 16 bases left in between. CDR3 length: 17 amino acids. Germline assignment: CDR1 LGHNT and CDR2 FRNRAP. The CDR3 here is CASGLGPKDTFNYGYTF. The CDR3, as DNA: TGTGCTAGTGGTTTGGGCCCCAAAGACACTTTTAACTATGGCTACACCTTC.

V is TRBV6-6 and J is TRBJ2-5; TRBD1 aligns across 8 bases. V was pared by 0 bases and J by 4 bases, with 4 bases of the junction left unmatched. The CDR3 spans 15 residues. From germline, CDR1 is MNHNY and CDR2 SVGAGI (reference sequence). CDR3 DNA: TGTGCCAGCAGTTACTCGGGCAGGGGGCTAGAGACCCAGTACTTC. This sequence encodes CASSYSGRGLETQYF.

This clonotype has a handful of counts. The J gene is TRBJ2-1, the V gene TRBV2, with 10 bases matching TRBD2. Per germline, CDR1 SNHLY and CDR2 FYNNEI. The length of the CDR3 is 17 residues. V shed 5 bases, J shed 6 bases, and the junction held 13 bases outside the gene matches. CDR3 region: CASSTSGGASNLNEQFF. Written as DNA, the CDR3 is TGTGCCAGCAGTACCAGCGGGGGGGCTTCTAACCTCAATGAGCAGTTCTTC. Based on the CDR3 plus reference TRBV2 and TRBJ2-1, the full variable domain is EPEVTQTPSHQVTQMGQEVILRCVPISNHLYFYWYRQILGQKVEFLVSFYNNEISEKSEIFDDQFSVERPDGSNFTLKIRSTKLEDSAMYFCASSTSGGASNLNEQFFGPGTRLTVL.

The V and J genes are TRBV29-1 and TRBJ2-1, with 9 nucleotides matching TRBD2. Germline V gene sequence: CDR1 SQVTM, CDR2 ANQGSEA. After removal of 6 bases from V and 7 bases from J, the junction contained 10 bases not matched to a gene. This CDR3 is built from 14 residues. DNA of the CDR3: TGCAGCGTCGACCCCCGCGGGGGGGCAAATGAGCAGTTCTTC. It is translated as CSVDPRGGANEQFF.

This clonotype was picked up a small number of times. V and J are TRBV3-1 and TRBJ2-5, with D unclear. The germline V gene encodes CDR1 LGHDT and CDR2 YNNKEL (reference sequence). Between the trimmed V and J ends, which lost 4 bases and 5 bases, there was a span of 17 bases. The CDR3 runs to 15 residues. The CDR3 loop is CASSRGPTTSETQYF. The CDR3, as DNA: TGTGCCAGCAGCCGTGGACCTACTACGTCGGAGACCCAGTACTTC.

The chain carries TRBV20-1 and TRBJ2-1; a weak D match, TRBD1 (6 bases). Per the germline V gene, CDR1 is DFQATT and CDR2 is SNEGSKA (reference sequence). The V end was cut by 2 bases, the J end by 13 bases, with 18 bases between. The CDR3 totals 13 residues. The CDR3 DNA reads as TGCAGTGCTAGACAGGGACCCCAGGGGACCCAGTTCTTC. Translated, it gives CSARQGPQGTQFF.

For this clonotype: A much larger clonotype is one base distant, so this may be a read error. The chain employs TRBV15 and TRBJ2-3; TRBD2 might be the D (6 bases). The CDR3 contains 16 residues. The V gene's germline CDR1 is LNHNV and CDR2 YYDKDF (reference sequence). CDR3 loop: CVTSRERAGYTDTQYF. The CDR3 DNA is TGTGTCACCAGCAGAGAGCGAGCGGGCTACACAGATACGCAGTATTTT.

In DNA, the CDR3 is TGTGCCAGCAGCACGGCCCTGAGGGACAGGGTTACAGATACGCAGTATTTT. Amino acids: CASSTALRDRVTDTQYF. The chain has TRBV21-1 and TRBJ2-3; the table's D gene call, TRBD1, was not cross checked with the DNA. TRBV21-1 is assigned pseudogene status. This CDR3 region has 17 residues.

The chain links TRBV7-9 to TRBJ2-7; D ambiguous. This CDR3 is built from 14 residues. Germline CDR1 reads SEHNR; CDR2 reads FQNEAQ (reference sequence). Trimming took 1 base from V and 3 from J, leaving 10 bases between them. The CDR3 loop is CASSLGSPVYEQYF. CDR3 sequence (DNA): TGTGCCAGCAGCTTAGGCTCTCCTGTCTACGAGCAGTACTTC. Full variable domain (rest looked up from reference TRBV7-9 and TRBJ2-7): DTGVSQNPRHKITKRGQNVTFRCDPISEHNRLYWYRQTLGQGPEFLTYFQNEAQLEKSRLLSDRFSAERPKGSFSTLEIQRTEQGDSAMYLCASSLGSPVYEQYFGPGTRLTVT.

This clonotype has at least ten counts. This chain links TRBV12-3 or TRBV12-4 with TRBJ1-2; D not resolved. The CDR3 has 14 residues. Deletions cut 5 bases from V and 4 bases from J, with 14 bases between. CDR3 DNA: TGTGCCAGCAGTCCGGACCTGGCCTCCTATGGCTACACCTTC. It encodes CASSPDLASYGYTF.

The rearrangement joins TRBV6-2 or TRBV6-3 to TRBJ1-5; D unresolved. The CDR3 runs 14 residues. Germline V gene lookup returns CDR1 MNHEY and CDR2 SVGEGT. V lost 6 bases to trimming and J lost 3 bases, with 12 bases between them. The CDR3 spells CASSHAGTNQPQHF. DNA for the CDR3: TGTGCCAGCAGCCATGCAGGAACCAATCAGCCCCAGCATTTT.

The J gene is TRBJ2-2, the V gene TRBV5-1, with D unclear. V dropped 4 bases and J dropped 0 bases, with 13 bases sitting between them. CDR1 is SGHRS and CDR2 is YFSETQ in the germline V gene. CDR3 length equals 16 residues. The CDR3 reads CASSPRRNANTGELFF. CDR3 DNA: TGCGCCAGCAGCCCCAGACGGAACGCGAACACCGGGGAGCTGTTTTTT.

This clonotype was picked up a small number of times. This clone may be a read error of a much larger clone one base away. The chain employs TRBV12-3 or TRBV12-4 and TRBJ2-7; TRBD1 matches 8 bases. There are 15 residues in the CDR3. The CDR3 spells CASSNGQGKSYERYF. Here the CDR3 DNA reads TGTGCCAGCAGTAACGGACAGGGAAAGAGCTACGAGCGGTACTTC.

V is TRBV7-9 and J is TRBJ2-7, with TRBD1 matching 10 bases. Germline V gene lookup returns CDR1 SEHNR and CDR2 FQNEAQ (reference sequence). The CDR3 sequence is 12 residues long. Trimming took 8 bases from V and 5 from J; bases not matched to a gene: 3. The CDR3 nucleotides read TGTGCCAGCGGGACAGGGGTTCACGAGCAGTACTTC. Protein sequence: CASGTGVHEQYF.

The chain has TRBV6-5 and TRBJ2-7, with D possibly called TRBD1 or TRBD2 (5 bases each). The V gene lost 6 bases and the J gene lost 3 bases, with 18 bases spanning the gap. The CDR3 has 15 amino acids. The V gene's germline CDR1 is MNHEY and CDR2 SVGAGI. The chain's CDR3 is CASSLIEGTNYEQYF. CDR3 bases: TGTGCCAGCAGCCTTATTGAGGGGACGAACTACGAGCAGTACTTC.

This clonotype occurred many times. The J gene is TRBJ2-4, the V gene TRBV4-2; 8 positions match TRBD2. This CDR3 region has 16 residues. Germline V CDR1 and CDR2: LGHNA, YNFKEQ. The V and J ends lost 3 bases and 7 bases, in that order; junction bases with no gene match: 11. The CDR3 here is CASSQGTGTSVNIQYF. CDR3 in DNA: TGTGCCAGCAGCCAGGGCACCGGGACTAGTGTCAACATTCAGTACTTC.

V usage is TRBV2 and J usage is TRBJ2-3; TRBD2 matches at 13 bases. The CDR3 has 16 amino acids. Germline V gene data show CDR1 as SNHLY and CDR2 as FYNNEI. J gave up 2 bases and V 4 bases, and 3 bases lay outside the gene matches. The CDR3, as DNA: TGTGCCAGCAGTGGGACTAGCGGGGGAGACACAGATACGCAGTATTTT. Its translation is CASSGTSGGDTDTQYF. The full variable domain, with the rest looked up from reference TRBV2 and TRBJ2-3, is EPEVTQTPSHQVTQMGQEVILRCVPISNHLYFYWYRQILGQKVEFLVSFYNNEISEKSEIFDDQFSVERPDGSNFTLKIRSTKLEDSAMYFCASSGTSGGDTDTQYFGPGTRLTVL.

This clonotype turned up a few times. The J gene is TRBJ2-2, the V gene TRBV4-2; the D is unclear. The V end was cut by 0 bases, the J end by 6 bases, with 8 bases between. The V gene's germline CDR1 is LGHNA and CDR2 YNFKEQ. The CDR3 totals 14 residues. This chain's CDR3 is CASSQDLSSGELFF. The CDR3 DNA is TGTGCCAGCAGCCAAGATCTCAGCTCCGGGGAGCTGTTTTTT.

This clonotype was counted between two and nine times. The J gene is TRBJ2-7, the V gene TRBV4-3; tentative D call: TRBD2 (6 bases). The CDR3 extends over 13 amino acids. CDR1 and CDR2 from the germline V gene are LGHNA and YSLEER. Trimming removed 3 bases at V and 5 bases at J, with 11 bases between. This CDR3 reads CASSQGGVDEQYF. CDR3 bases: TGCGCCAGCAGCCAGGGGGGAGTCGACGAGCAGTACTTC.